One and the same sample provided the 27 T cell receptor beta chains below, sequenced in a study of human T cells and chemical hapten exposure. From the RACE reads, TCRdb called clonotypes with MiXCR, one entry per CDR3 protein. The sample lists over 75,000 distinct CDR3 sequences, approximately 10% occurring once. Time point reported: patch test 3, about 24 weeks after DPC sensitization. Treatment in this sample: therapeutic diphenylcyclopropenone sensitization with weekly scalp DPC. Sequenced material: whole blood, taken in connection with sensitization to the hapten diphenylcyclopropenone (DPC). Receptor source: a woman in her thirties with alopecia areata. Some clones in this sample may be carry-over from other donors' samples.

The J gene is TRBJ2-7, the V gene TRBV6-1; a possible D gene is TRBD2 (6 bases). The CDR3 is 13 residues long. Germline V gene lookup returns CDR1 MNHNS and CDR2 SASEGT. The V and J ends lost 2 bases and 3 bases respectively, with 8 bases between them. CDR3 DNA sequence: TGTGCCAGCAGTGAAAGGAGGGACTACGAGCAGTACGTC. Amino acid sequence: CASSERRDYEQYV.

The CDR3 region is CASRTGGNTDTQYF. The CDR3 DNA follows: TGTGCCAGCAGGACAGGGGGTAACACAGATACGCAGTATTTT. The rearrangement joins TRBV7-2 to TRBJ2-3; 9 bases map to TRBD1. From germline, CDR1 is SGHTA and CDR2 FQGNSA. The J segment lost 2 bases and the V segment lost 6 bases, leaving 3 bases of the junction unmatched. There are 14 residues in the CDR3. The entire variable domain, with the rest obtained from reference TRBV7-2 and TRBJ2-3, is as follows: GAGVSQSPSNKVTEKGKDVELRCDPISGHTALYWYRQSLGQGLEFLIYFQGNSAPDKSGLPSDRFSAERTGGSVSTLTIQRTQQEDSAVYLCASRTGGNTDTQYFGPGTRLTVL.

This clonotype was recorded at least ten times. V usage is TRBV6-2 or TRBV6-3 and J usage is TRBJ2-1; tentatively, D is TRBD1 (6 bases). Germline V lookup: CDR1 MNHEY, CDR2 SVGEGT. The CDR3 is 13 amino acids. The V and J ends lost 7 bases and 3 bases respectively, with 10 bases between them. The DNA of the CDR3 is TGTGCCAGCATAGGGGGAGACTACAATGAGCAGTTCTTC. Its protein product is CASIGGDYNEQFF.

This clonotype was counted at least ten times. The rearrangement uses TRBV19 and TRBJ2-5; a possible D gene is TRBD1 (6 bases). The CDR3 spans 16 residues. Germline V gives CDR1 LNHDA, CDR2 SQIVND (reference sequence). V was pared by 6 bases and J by 5 bases, with 22 bases between. The CDR3 sequence: CASSPIGQLDGETQYF. Written as DNA, the CDR3 is TGTGCCAGTAGCCCTATCGGACAGCTGGATGGGGAGACCCAGTACTTC. Filled out from reference TRBV19 and TRBJ2-5, the complete variable domain reads DGGITQSPKYLFRKEGQNVTLSCEQNLNHDAMYWYRQDPGQGLRLIYYSQIVNDFQKGDIAEGYSVSREKKESFPLTVTSAQKNPTAFYLCASSPIGQLDGETQYFGPGTRLLVL.

This clonotype turned up a few times. V gene TRBV18 combines with J gene TRBJ1-5, with 7 bases matching TRBD1. The CDR3 totals 14 residues. V gave up 3 bases and J gave up 7 bases; unmatched junction bases: 6. CDR1 and CDR2 (germline): KGHSH, LQKENI. Here the CDR3 DNA reads TGTGCCAGCTCACCCGCAGGGGGAAACCAGCCCCAGCATTTT. Its translation is CASSPAGGNQPQHF.

This sequence joins TRBV9 and TRBJ2-5, with D unresolved. V gave up 5 bases and J gave up 5 bases, with 10 bases separating them. This CDR3 has 12 residues. In germline, CDR1 is SGDLS, CDR2 YYNGEE. CDR3 amino acids: CASSSGSETQYF. CDR3 DNA: TGTGCCAGCAGTTCAGGTTCGGAGACCCAGTACTTC.

This clonotype was counted many times. V and J are TRBV28 and TRBJ1-5; D is unclear. The V and J ends lost 3 bases and 4 bases respectively, with 10 bases between them. The length of the CDR3 is 14 residues. CDR1 is MDHEN and CDR2 is SYDVKM in the germline V gene. The CDR3 region has the DNA TGTGCCAGCAGTTTTTCTTCAATAAATCAGCCCCAGCATTTT. Its translation is CASSFSSINQPQHF.

This clonotype was seen only a few times. This chain uses TRBV7-9 with TRBJ2-7; D is undetermined. The CDR3 extends over 12 amino acids. The ends were cut back, 2 bases at V and 2 bases at J, with 4 bases in the middle. CDR1 is SEHNR and CDR2 is FQNEAQ in the germline V gene (reference sequence). The CDR3 loop is CASSLSAYEQYV. The DNA of the CDR3 is TGTGCCAGCAGCTTAAGCGCCTACGAGCAGTACGTC.

This clonotype has at least ten counts. The DNA of the CDR3 is TGCAGTGCTAGGGAATATGGCGGGGTAGGGAATTCACCCCTCCACTTT. Its protein product is CSAREYGGVGNSPLHF. J is TRBJ1-6 and V is TRBV20-1; D call uncertain. V lost 3 bases and J lost 7, with 19 bases in between. The V gene's germline CDR1 is DFQATT and CDR2 SNEGSKA (reference sequence). This CDR3 is built from 16 residues.

This clonotype was seen more than once but under ten times. The rearrangement links TRBV28 to TRBJ2-1; D assignment may be TRBD1 or TRBD2 (5 bases each). Trimming left V 4 bases short and J 4 bases short, with 11 bases between. Per germline, CDR1 MDHEN and CDR2 SYDVKM. The CDR3 consists of 14 residues. CDR3 amino acids: CASSSPGRYNEQFF. The CDR3 DNA reads as TGTGCCAGCAGTTCCCCGGGACGGTACAATGAGCAGTTCTTC.

This sequence joins TRBV28 and TRBJ2-1; the D gene could be TRBD1 or TRBD2 (5 bases each). Germline CDR1 reads MDHEN; CDR2 reads SYDVKM. Trimming cost V 8 bases and J 0 bases, with 17 bases left between them. The CDR3 covers 16 residues. In nucleotides, the CDR3 is TGTGCCAGCGGGACCCTAGCCTTGAGCTCCTACAATGAGCAGTTCTTC. Amino acids: CASGTLALSSYNEQFF.

The sample holds a few counts of this clonotype. The chain is built from TRBV6-2 or TRBV6-3 and TRBJ2-3; TRBD2 matches at 12 bases. CDR3 length: 16 residues. Looked up from germline, CDR1 is MNHEY and CDR2 is SVGEGT. V was clipped by 5 bases and J by 7 bases; unmatched bases: 10. DNA of the CDR3: TGTGCCAGCAGTCCTCGACTAGCGGGAGTTTATAATACGCAGTATTTT. This sequence encodes CASSPRLAGVYNTQYF.

This clonotype has just a few counts. The chain joins TRBV29-1 to TRBJ2-2, with D hard to call. Germline V gene data show CDR1 as SQVTM and CDR2 as ANQGSEA. V was clipped by 6 bases and J by 4 bases, with 12 bases between them. The CDR3 length is 13 residues. The CDR3 region has the DNA TGCAGCGTCCTCGGCAGAGCCACCGGGGAGCTGTTTTTT. Amino acids: CSVLGRATGELFF.

This clonotype appeared many times. This chain connects TRBV9 to TRBJ2-2; a possible D gene is TRBD2 (6 bases). V lost 3 bases to trimming and J lost 2 bases, with 20 bases between them. CDR1 and CDR2 from the germline V gene are SGDLS and YYNGEE. This CDR3 is built from 18 residues. This CDR3 is CASSALKTPGVNTGELFF. Here the CDR3 DNA reads TGTGCCAGCAGCGCCTTAAAGACCCCGGGAGTTAACACCGGGGAGCTGTTTTTT. The variable domain in full, with the rest retrieved from reference TRBV9 and TRBJ2-2, is DSGVTQTPKHLITATGQRVTLRCSPRSGDLSVYWYQQSLDQGLQFLIQYYNGEERAKGNILERFSAQQFPDLHSELNLSSLELGDSALYFCASSALKTPGVNTGELFFGEGSRLTVL.

The sample holds a few counts of this clonotype. The chain is built from TRBV20-1 and TRBJ2-7, with TRBD1 matching over 7 bases. V dropped 5 bases and J dropped 4; count of bases not matched to a gene: 11. Germline lookup yields CDR1 DFQATT and CDR2 SNEGSKA (reference sequence). This CDR3 comprises 14 residues. This CDR3 reads CSAYQSQGVYEQYV. In DNA, the CDR3 is TGCAGTGCTTATCAAAGCCAGGGGGTTTACGAGCAGTACGTC.

This clonotype was observed a handful of times. A read error may produce the germline difference seen at one junction end. The chain combines TRBV29-1 with TRBJ2-5; D might be TRBD2 (5 bases). Germline CDR1 reads SQVTM; CDR2 reads ANQGSEA. This CDR3 comprises 12 residues. CDR3 in amino acids: CSVEVMPKLVDF. The CDR3 bases are TGCAGCGTTGAAGTTATGCCTAAACTAGTAGACTTC.

There are a few counts of this clonotype. The chain combines TRBV20-1 with TRBJ1-5; maybe TRBD1 (5 bases). In germline, CDR1 is DFQATT, CDR2 SNEGSKA (reference sequence). Deletions cut 0 bases from V and 4 bases from J, with 16 bases between. The CDR3 consists of 16 residues. CDR3 loop: CSAREETRGLNQPQHF. Written as DNA, the CDR3 is TGCAGTGCTAGAGAGGAGACAAGGGGTTTAAATCAGCCCCAGCATTTT.

The chain is built from TRBV10-2 and TRBJ2-5; possibly TRBD1 for D (6 bases). The CDR3 has 15 amino acids. Germline V gene data show CDR1 as WSHSY and CDR2 as SAAADI. The V end was cut by 0 bases, the J end by 4 bases, with 12 bases between. The CDR3 nucleotides are TGCGCCAGCAGTGAGTCAGGGACACGCCGAGAGACCCAGTACTTC. Its protein is CASSESGTRRETQYF.

V gene TRBV6-6 combines with J gene TRBJ2-6, with D possibly being TRBD1 or TRBD2 (5 bases each). The CDR3 totals 18 residues. The germline gives CDR1 MNHNY, CDR2 SVGAGI (reference sequence). Trimming took off 7 bases at V and 0 bases at J, with 19 bases between the two ends. CDR3 bases: TGTGCCAGCACCTTACTGGGACCCGAGACCTCTGGGGCCAACGTCCTGACTTTC. Translation gives CASTLLGPETSGANVLTF.

There are a few counts of this clonotype. This chain uses TRBV7-2 with TRBJ1-1; no reliable D call. Trimming stripped 1 base from V and 0 bases from J, with 9 bases between. CDR1 is SGHTA and CDR2 is FQGNSA in the germline V gene. CDR3 size: 15 residues. The CDR3, as DNA: TGTGCCAGCAGCTTAGTTTACAGCATGAACACTGAAGCTTTCTTT. It codes for CASSLVYSMNTEAFF.

This clonotype was recorded at least ten times. The rearrangement links TRBV6-5 to TRBJ1-2; 7 nucleotides match TRBD1. This CDR3 has 14 amino acids. V shed 2 bases, J shed 4 bases, and the junction held 4 bases outside the gene matches. Germline assignment: CDR1 MNHEY and CDR2 SVGAGI. CDR3 sequence: CASSYAGGPYGYTF. CDR3 nucleotide sequence: TGTGCCAGCAGTTACGCAGGGGGTCCCTATGGCTACACCTTC.

This clonotype was detected many times. The V call is TRBV27, the J call TRBJ2-6; D call uncertain. CDR1 and CDR2 from the germline V gene are MNHEY and SMNVEV (reference sequence). V dropped 1 base and J dropped 0 bases, with 10 bases sitting between them. The CDR3 consists of 17 residues. The CDR3 bases are TGTGCCAGCAGTTTATACCCCCCTACCTCTGGGGCCAACGTCCTGACTTTC. It encodes CASSLYPPTSGANVLTF.

This clonotype was found many times. The V call is TRBV28, the J call TRBJ1-2; 8 bases map to TRBD1. After removal of 8 bases from V and 1 base from J, the junction contained 15 bases not matched to a gene. CDR3 length equals 17 residues. Germline loops: CDR1 MDHEN, CDR2 SYDVKM. CDR3 DNA sequence: TGTGCCAGCCGCGATATTAACGGACAGGGACTTAACTATGGCTACACCTTC. It codes for CASRDINGQGLNYGYTF.

Ten or more counts support this clonotype. This chain joins TRBV11-2 and TRBJ2-7, with TRBD1 as a possible D gene (6 bases). V was trimmed by 1 base and J by 4 bases, leaving 8 bases between them. CDR1 and CDR2 from the germline V gene are SGHAT and FQNNGV. CDR3 length equals 13 residues. The CDR3 region has the DNA TGTGCCAGCAGCTTAGGGACAGAGTACGAGCAGTACGTC. This encodes CASSLGTEYEQYV.

This clonotype showed up many times. The gene calls are TRBV6-5 and TRBJ2-1; D is unresolved. Trimming removed 2 bases at V and 5 bases at J, with 16 bases between. The CDR3 length is 16 residues. Per germline, CDR1 MNHEY and CDR2 SVGAGI. The CDR3 loop reads CASSYRRTTRNNEQFF. In DNA, the CDR3 is TGTGCCAGCAGTTACCGCCGGACGACCCGAAACAATGAGCAGTTCTTC.

This clonotype has ten or more counts. This chain connects TRBV4-1 to TRBJ2-2; D not certain. Trimming shortened V by 1 base and J by 4 bases, and 7 bases separated the two germline ends. CDR1 MGHRA and CDR2 YSYEKL come from the germline V gene. The CDR3 contains 14 residues. CDR3 loop: CASSQGFVTGELFF. CDR3 nucleotide sequence: TGCGCCAGCAGCCAAGGTTTCGTCACCGGGGAGCTGTTTTTT.

This clonotype has more than one count but fewer than ten. CDR3 DNA sequence: TGTGCCAGCAGTTTAGGGCCGACGTATGGCTACACCTTC. This codes for CASSLGPTYGYTF. The chain uses TRBV12-3 or TRBV12-4 and TRBJ1-2; D gene ambiguous. Deletions cut 1 base from V and 5 bases from J, with 8 bases between. The CDR3 consists of 13 residues.